This is a list of T cell receptor beta chains from one sample in a study of cytomegalovirus exposure and HLA in healthy donors. TCRdb keeps only in-frame clones here, not all; method: immunoSEQ multiplex PCR. The sample yields tens of thousands of clones, about 73% seen once. Specimen: PBMCs. Receptors were obtained from a woman aged 50 to 65 in good health and CMV-seropositive. Both conserved end residues are part of each CDR3. The D gene is left open where the match is weak. Clone sizes are given selectively: once, few, many, or a class where the clone is expanded.

CDR3 protein: CASSPTGHRMNTEAFF
CDR3 DNA: TGTGCCAGCTCACCAACTGGACACAGGATGAACACTGAAGCTTTCTTT
V gene: TRBV18
J gene: TRBJ1-1
clone size: .
D gene: .

CDR3 protein: CASSISGAMNEQFF
CDR3 DNA: TGTGCCAGCAGTATCAGCGGGGCGATGAATGAGCAGTTCTTC
V gene: TRBV6-1
J gene: TRBJ2-1
clone size: .
D gene: TRBD2

CDR3 protein: CASSSLGLATQETQYF
CDR3 DNA: TGTGCCAGCAGCTCTCTCGGACTAGCGACCCAAGAGACCCAGTACTTC
V gene: TRBV28
J gene: TRBJ2-5
clone size: .
D gene: TRBD2

CDR3 protein: CAISDSSSGSDTQYF
CDR3 DNA: TGTGCCATCAGTGATTCCTCTTCAGGGTCAGATACGCAGTATTTT
V gene: TRBV10-3
J gene: TRBJ2-3
clone size: .
D gene: .

CDR3 protein: CASSSDPGTGGTYEQYF
CDR3 DNA: TGTGCCAGCAGTTCAGACCCCGGGACAGGGGGCACATACGAGCAGTACTTC
V gene: TRBV28
J gene: TRBJ2-7
clone size: once
D gene: TRBD1

CDR3 protein: CASSGTSGGVPYNEQFF
CDR3 DNA: TGTGCCAGCAGTGGGACTAGCGGGGGGGTACCCTACAATGAGCAGTTCTTC
V gene: TRBV6-1
J gene: TRBJ2-1
clone size: .
D gene: TRBD2

CDR3 protein: CASSEVSNTEAFF
CDR3 DNA: TGTGCCAGCAGTGAAGTGTCAAACACTGAAGCTTTCTTT
V gene: TRBV6-1
J gene: TRBJ1-1
clone size: .
D gene: .

CDR3 protein: CASTGGNQPQHF
CDR3 DNA: TGTGCCAGCACAGGGGGCAATCAGCCCCAGCATTTT
V gene: TRBV28
J gene: TRBJ1-5
clone size: .
D gene: .

CDR3 protein: CASSLDRTPPNYGYTF
CDR3 DNA: TGTGCCAGCAGCTTGGATAGGACTCCCCCCAACTATGGCTACACCTTC
V gene: TRBV5-4
J gene: TRBJ1-2
clone size: few
D gene: .

CDR3 protein: CASSIGQANQPQHF
CDR3 DNA: TGTGCCAGCAGCATAGGACAAGCTAATCAGCCCCAGCATTTT
V gene: TRBV7-8
J gene: TRBJ1-5
clone size: .
D gene: .

CDR3 protein: CASSFTGGGYGYTF
CDR3 DNA: TGTGCCAGCAGCTTCACAGGGGGTGGTTATGGCTACACCTTC
V gene: TRBV7-2
J gene: TRBJ1-2
clone size: .
D gene: TRBD1